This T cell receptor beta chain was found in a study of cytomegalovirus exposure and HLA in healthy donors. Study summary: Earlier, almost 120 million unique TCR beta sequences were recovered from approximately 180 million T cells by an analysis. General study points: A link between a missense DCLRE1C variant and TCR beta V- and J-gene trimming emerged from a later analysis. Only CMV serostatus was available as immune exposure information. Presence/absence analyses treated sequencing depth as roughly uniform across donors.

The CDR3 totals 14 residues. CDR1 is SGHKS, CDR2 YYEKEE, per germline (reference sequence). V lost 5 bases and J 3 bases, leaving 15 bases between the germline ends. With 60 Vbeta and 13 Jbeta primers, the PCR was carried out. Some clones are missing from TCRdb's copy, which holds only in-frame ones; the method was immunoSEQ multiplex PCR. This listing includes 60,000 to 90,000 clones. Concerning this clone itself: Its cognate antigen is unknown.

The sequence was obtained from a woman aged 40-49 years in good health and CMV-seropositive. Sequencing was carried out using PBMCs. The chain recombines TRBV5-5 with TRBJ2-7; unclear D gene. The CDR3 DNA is TGTGCCAGCAGTTTCGGCGATACGGGCTACGAGCAGTACTTC. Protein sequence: CASSFGDTGYEQYF.